Listed here are 24 T cell receptor beta chains from one sample, sequenced in a study of cytomegalovirus exposure and HLA in healthy donors. PCR employed 60 Vbeta and 13 Jbeta primers. Assay used: immunoSEQ multiplex PCR; TCRdb lists only in-frame clones, some missing. Here the sample spans 99,000 or so clones, about 80% being singletons. Material: PBMCs. These receptors were taken from a male donor in good health and CMV-seropositive.

This chain connects TRBV27 to TRBJ1-6; D is unclear. Germline values: CDR1 MNHEY, CDR2 SMNVEV (reference sequence). Trimming took off 2 bases at V and 10 bases at J, with 12 bases between the two ends. This CDR3 is 14 amino acids long. The CDR3 nucleotides read TGTGCCAGCAGTTTAGAGGCGGGTTGGTCACCCCTCCACTTT. It encodes CASSLEAGWSPLHF.

The chain employs TRBV7-9 and TRBJ1-1, with TRBD1 as a possible D gene (6 bases). The CDR3 extends over 14 amino acids. CDR1 is SEHNR, CDR2 FQNEAQ, per germline (reference sequence). Deletions cut 2 bases from V and 2 bases from J, with 9 bases between. The CDR3 spells CASSLRGQNTEAFF. CDR3 DNA sequence: TGTGCCAGCAGCTTAAGGGGACAAAACACTGAAGCTTTCTTT.

V usage is TRBV7-2 and J usage is TRBJ2-3; 9 bases map to TRBD1. Germline-derived CDR1 and CDR2 are SGHTA and FQGNSA. The CDR3 spans 14 residues. V was pared by 5 bases and J by 8 bases, with 8 bases of the junction left unmatched. The DNA of the CDR3 is TGTGCCAGCAGCCCGCGACAGGGGGGCGCTACGCAGTATTTT. This sequence encodes CASSPRQGGATQYF.

This clone ranks as medium-sized. The chain has TRBV11-1 and TRBJ1-1; D is undetermined. Trimming pared 2 bases from V and 3 bases from J, leaving 7 bases between. The CDR3 has 13 residues. The V gene's germline CDR1 is SGHAT and CDR2 FQDESV (reference sequence). The CDR3 DNA reads as TGTGCCAGCAGCTTACGGGTCGACACTGAAGCTTTCTTT. It encodes CASSLRVDTEAFF. The full variable domain, with the rest looked up from reference TRBV11-1 and TRBJ1-1, is EAEVAQSPRYKITEKSQAVAFWCDPISGHATLYWYRQILGQGPELLVQFQDESVVDDSQLPKDRFSAERLKGVDSTLKIQPAELGDSAMYLCASSLRVDTEAFFGQGTRLTVV.

The sample holds a few counts of this clone. V and J are TRBV18 and TRBJ1-2; D might be TRBD1 (5 bases). Germline-derived CDR1 and CDR2 are KGHSH and LQKENI. This CDR3 contains 14 residues. V shed 3 bases and J shed 7 bases, with 15 bases lying between them. The CDR3 here is CASSPEGIGSGYTF. The DNA of the CDR3 is TGTGCCAGCTCACCGGAGGGGATAGGGAGTGGCTACACCTTC. The full variable domain, rest sourced from reference TRBV18 and TRBJ1-2, is NAGVMQNPRHLVRRRGQEARLRCSPMKGHSHVYWYRQLPEEGLKFMVYLQKENIIDESGMPKERFSAEFPKEGPSILRIQQVVRGDSAAYFCASSPEGIGSGYTFGSGTRLTVV.

The chain couples TRBV6-5 to TRBJ2-1, with 8 bases aligning to TRBD1. CDR1 and CDR2 from the germline V gene are MNHEY and SVGAGI. Unmatched junction bases numbered 9, after V lost 10 bases and J lost 4 bases. The CDR3 totals 14 residues. The CDR3 bases are TGTGCCACCTCAGGGACAGGAGATTACAATGAGCAGTTCTTC. Its translation is CATSGTGDYNEQFF.

The J gene is TRBJ1-1, the V gene TRBV19, with 8 bases lining up with TRBD1. The CDR3 is 15 amino acids. Germline CDR1 LNHDA, CDR2 SQIVND (reference sequence). J gave up 6 bases and V 4 bases, and 10 bases lay outside the gene matches. Here the CDR3 DNA reads TGTGCCAGTAGTAGCCGGGGGACAGGTGGGGCTGAAGCTTTCTTT. Its translation is CASSSRGTGGAEAFF.

This clone was observed a few times. V and J are TRBV4-2 and TRBJ1-1, with D uncertain. From germline, CDR1 is LGHNA and CDR2 YNFKEQ. V was shortened by 0 bases and J by 10 bases, with 18 bases between the two germline ends. The CDR3 is made up of 15 amino acids. The CDR3 protein is CASSQDFSTTLRAFF. The CDR3 region has the DNA TGTGCCAGCAGCCAAGACTTTTCAACTACCCTAAGAGCTTTCTTT.

The chain joins TRBV9 to TRBJ2-7; 9 nucleotides align to TRBD2. Trimming cost V 0 bases and J 4 bases; bases outside gene matches: 2. The CDR3 runs 14 residues. Germline CDR1 reads SGDLS; CDR2 reads YYNGEE. The CDR3 reads CASSVGLAEYEQYF. The CDR3 DNA sequence: TGTGCCAGCAGCGTAGGACTAGCGGAGTACGAGCAGTACTTC.

The genes are TRBV7-9 and TRBJ1-2; a weak D match, TRBD1 (6 bases). Trimming took off 1 base at V and 7 bases at J, with 10 bases between the two ends. The CDR3 runs to 13 residues. Germline V gene data show CDR1 as SEHNR and CDR2 as FQNEAQ (reference sequence). The CDR3 DNA reads TGTGCCAGCAGCTTAGTGGGGGCGGGTGGCTACACCTTC. Residues: CASSLVGAGGYTF.

CDR3 DNA sequence: TGTGCCAGCAGTGACCCGGGACAGGAAGCTTTCTTT. Translation gives CASSDPGQEAFF. The V and J genes are TRBV6-1 and TRBJ1-1; 7 bases are a match to TRBD1. CDR1 MNHNS and CDR2 SASEGT come from the germline V gene. V lost 3 bases to trimming and J lost 8 bases; unmatched junction nucleotides: 3. The CDR3 covers 12 residues.

This sequence joins TRBV6-6 and TRBJ1-3; tentative D call: TRBD1 (5 bases). CDR1 is MNHNY, CDR2 SVGAGI, per germline (reference sequence). V lost 2 bases and J lost 4, with 12 bases in between. The CDR3 is 15 amino acids. In DNA form, the CDR3 reads TGTGCCAGCAGTTACACAGGAGACACGGGAAACACCATATATTTT. Protein product: CASSYTGDTGNTIYF.

In nucleotides, the CDR3 is TGTGCCAGCAGTGAGGTTCCCTGGCGGGAAAAACTGTTTTTT. Translated: CASSEVPWREKLFF. The genes are TRBV6-1 and TRBJ1-4; D is ambiguous. The CDR3 has 14 residues. The V end lost 3 bases, the J end lost 8 bases, and 13 bases lay between the germline ends. The germline V gene has CDR1 MNHNS and CDR2 SASEGT.

This chain joins TRBV7-9 and TRBJ1-6; TRBD1 might be the D (5 bases). This CDR3 region has 12 residues. V was cut by 6 bases and J by 14 bases, with 14 bases left in between. Per the germline V gene, CDR1 is SEHNR and CDR2 is FQNEAQ (reference sequence). CDR3 coding DNA: TGTGCCAGCAGTCCGACCTCAGGGACCCTCCACTTT. This sequence encodes CASSPTSGTLHF.

The chain employs TRBV12-5 and TRBJ2-3, with 7 bases lining up with TRBD2. The germline gives CDR1 LGHNT, CDR2 FRNRAP. The junction had 0 bases not matched to a gene; V was cut back by 4 bases and J by 5 bases. This CDR3 contains 12 residues. DNA for the CDR3: TGTGCTAGTGGTTCGGGGGGAGATACGCAGTATTTT. Its translation is CASGSGGDTQYF.

The rearrangement links TRBV5-6 to TRBJ1-4; 8 nucleotides agree with TRBD1. There are 15 residues in the CDR3. The germline gives CDR1 SGHDT, CDR2 YYEEEE. The V and J ends lost 4 bases and 7 bases, in that order; junction bases with no gene match: 9. The DNA of the CDR3 is TGTGCCAGCAGCGGAGACAGGGGAATCGGTGAAAAACTGTTTTTT. Protein sequence: CASSGDRGIGEKLFF. Full variable domain (remainder filled in from reference TRBV5-6 and TRBJ1-4): DAGVTQSPTHLIKTRGQQVTLRCSPKSGHDTVSWYQQALGQGPQFIFQYYEEEERQRGNFPDRFSGHQFPNYSSELNVNALLLGDSALYLCASSGDRGIGEKLFFGSGTQLSVL.

This chain connects TRBV2 to TRBJ1-5, with TRBD1 matching 7 bases. The CDR3 has 14 residues. CDR1 and CDR2 (germline): SNHLY, FYNNEI. V gave up 2 bases and J gave up 4 bases; unmatched junction bases: 2. The chain's CDR3 is CASSESGQNQPQHF. DNA of the CDR3: TGTGCCAGCAGTGAATCGGGACAGAATCAGCCCCAGCATTTT.

This chain joins TRBV4-2 and TRBJ1-1; 11 nucleotides align to TRBD1. The CDR3 runs to 17 residues. Unmatched junction bases numbered 8, after V lost 4 bases and J lost 1 base. CDR1 is LGHNA, CDR2 YNFKEQ, per germline. The CDR3, as DNA: TGTGCCAGCAGCCCGTGGACAGGGGGCCAGGGGAACACTGAAGCTTTCTTT. This gives the protein CASSPWTGGQGNTEAFF.

The rearrangement uses TRBV29-1 and TRBJ2-7; 9 bases align to TRBD1. Germline CDR1 SQVTM, CDR2 ANQGSEA. The CDR3 sequence is 13 residues long. Trimming took 2 bases from V and 2 from J; bases not matched to a gene: 1. CDR3 residues: CSVEWTGAYEQYF. The CDR3 nucleotides are TGCAGCGTTGAATGGACAGGGGCCTACGAGCAGTACTTC.

This chain uses TRBV29-1 with TRBJ1-4; D remains unclear. Trimming shortened V by 3 bases and J by 10 bases, and 21 bases separated the two germline ends. This CDR3 contains 15 residues. Germline-derived CDR1 and CDR2 are SQVTM and ANQGSEA. In DNA, the CDR3 is TGCAGCGTTGAGGCCCCGGGGAGCAGAGCAAGAAAACTGTTTTTT. Its translation: CSVEAPGSRARKLFF. The complete variable domain, with remaining parts taken from reference TRBV29-1 and TRBJ1-4, reads SAVISQKPSRDICQRGTSLTIQCQVDSQVTMMFWYRQQPGQSLTLIATANQGSEATYESGFVIDKFPISRPNLTFSTLTVSNMSPEDSSIYLCSVEAPGSRARKLFFGSGTQLSVL.

The chain uses TRBV5-1 and TRBJ1-3; D gene uncertain. Trimming removed 4 bases at V and 0 bases at J, with 11 bases between. The CDR3 is 15 amino acids. Germline values: CDR1 SGHRS, CDR2 YFSETQ. The CDR3 spells CASSGSTRSGNTIYF. DNA for the CDR3: TGCGCCAGCAGCGGGAGCACCCGCTCTGGAAACACCATATATTTT.

The chain links TRBV2 to TRBJ1-1; D is unclear. This CDR3 is built from 14 residues. Germline V gene lookup returns CDR1 SNHLY and CDR2 FYNNEI. The ends were cut back, 5 bases at V and 3 bases at J, with 13 bases in the middle. CDR3 sequence (DNA): TGTGCCAGCAGTCTCAGATATTTGGACACTGAAGCTTTCTTT. Translating it yields CASSLRYLDTEAFF.

J is TRBJ1-6 and V is TRBV7-2; D remains ambiguous. CDR1 SGHTA and CDR2 FQGNSA come from the germline V gene. The CDR3 loop spans 12 amino acids. Trimming took off 4 bases at V and 6 bases at J, with 4 bases between the two ends. For the CDR3, the DNA is TGTGCCAGCAGCTGGCCTAATTCACCCCTCCACTTT. Its translation: CASSWPNSPLHF. The full variable domain, its missing parts supplied by reference TRBV7-2 and TRBJ1-6, is GAGVSQSPSNKVTEKGKDVELRCDPISGHTALYWYRQSLGQGLEFLIYFQGNSAPDKSGLPSDRFSAERTGGSVSTLTIQRTQQEDSAVYLCASSWPNSPLHFGNGTRLTVT.

The CDR3 DNA is TGTGCCAGCAGCTTAGGTATAGCGGGGGGCTACAATGAGCAGTTCTTC. It encodes CASSLGIAGGYNEQFF. The J gene is TRBJ2-1, the V gene TRBV7-9; 10 bases match TRBD2. This CDR3 spans 16 amino acids. Trimming removed 1 base from V and 3 bases from J; junction bases left unmatched: 3. CDR1 and CDR2 (germline): SEHNR, FQNEAQ (reference sequence).